Listed below are T cell receptor beta chains from one sample, sequenced in a study of long-term antiretroviral therapy in people with HIV. Profiling relied on immunoSEQ multiplex PCR, and the TCRdb table lists in-frame clones only, not all of them. The profile shows 25,000 to 35,000 clones, 65% to 85% of them singletons. Sequencing used unsorted PBMCs, obtained 0.4 years after starting antiretroviral therapy. The receptors here all came from a young man with HIV. The CDR3 runs from the conserved cysteine through the conserved F or W. The D gene is left open where the match is weak. Size values are once, few and many counts, or a class for expanded clones, and some rows have none.

clone_size j_call d_call cdr3_length v_call cdr3_aa cdr3_nt
NA TRBJ2-3 TRBD1 18 TRBV2 CASNFRTGDYLSTDTQYF TGTGCCAGCAACTTCAGGACAGGGGATTACCTTAGCACAGATACGCAGTATTTT
once TRBJ2-7 TRBD1 15 TRBV7-9 CASSFMDRGSHEQYF TGTGCCAGCAGCTTTATGGACAGGGGAAGCCACGAGCAGTACTTC
NA TRBJ2-7 TRBD1 15 TRBV11-2 CASSLGRDRTYEQYF TGTGCCAGCAGCTTAGGTAGGGACAGAACCTACGAGCAGTACTTC
NA TRBJ1-1 NA 12 TRBV19 CASSTGNTEAFF TGTGCCAGTAGTACAGGGAACACTGAAGCTTTCTTT
NA TRBJ2-1 NA 18 TRBV19 CASSIQLLLFSSYNEQFF TGTGCCAGTAGTATTCAACTGCTCCTTTTCAGCTCCTACAATGAGCAGTTCTTC
NA TRBJ2-7 NA 15 TRBV7-9 CASSPPGSPVYEQYF TGTGCCAGCAGTCCTCCGGGCAGCCCCGTTTACGAGCAGTACTTC
NA TRBJ1-1 NA 14 TRBV6-5 CASSSGTVNTEAFF TGTGCCAGCAGTTCCGGGACGGTGAACACTGAAGCTTTCTTT
NA TRBJ2-7 NA 17 TRBV19 CASSPHLSPLPDYEQYF TGTGCCAGTAGTCCCCACCTAAGCCCCCTCCCGGACTACGAGCAGTACTTC
NA TRBJ2-5 TRBD2 15 TRBV7-6 CASSARTSGGETQYF TGTGCCAGCAGCGCCCGGACTAGCGGGGGAGAGACCCAGTACTTC
NA TRBJ1-2 NA 16 TRBV5-4 CASSPPPGDPLYGYTF TGTGCCAGCAGCCCGCCCCCAGGCGACCCCCTCTATGGCTACACCTTC
few TRBJ1-3 TRBD1 15 TRBV5-4 CASSVNRGSGNTIYF TGTGCCAGCAGCGTAAACAGGGGCTCTGGAAACACCATATATTTT
NA TRBJ2-2 TRBD1 16 TRBV10-1 CASSESRTGFAGELFF TGCGCCAGCAGTGAGTCGCGGACAGGCTTCGCCGGGGAGCTGTTTTTT
few TRBJ2-7 NA 14 TRBV28 CASSLPNGGDEQYF TGTGCCAGCAGTTTACCTAACGGGGGAGACGAGCAGTACTTC
NA TRBJ2-1 NA 14 TRBV9 CASSASGKGDEQFF TGTGCCAGCAGCGCAAGCGGTAAGGGCGATGAGCAGTTCTTC
NA TRBJ1-1 NA 13 TRBV5-1 CASSLAKNTEAFF TGCGCCAGCAGCTTGGCCAAGAACACTGAAGCTTTCTTT
few TRBJ1-2 TRBD1 15 TRBV6-5 CASSPTGADSDGYTF TGTGCCAGCAGTCCCACAGGGGCGGATTCGGATGGCTACACCTTC
NA TRBJ2-7 NA 20 TRBV4-1 CASSLLPGVKGQLSSYEQYF TGCGCCAGCAGCCTCCTACCGGGGGTCAAGGGTCAGCTGAGCTCCTACGAGCAGTACTTC
medium-sized TRBJ2-1 NA 15 TRBV7-3 CASSLTIARYNEQFF TGTGCCAGCAGCTTAACGATTGCCAGATACAATGAGCAGTTCTTC
NA TRBJ2-1 TRBD2 15 TRBV27 CASSMGLGAYNEQFF TGTGCCAGCAGTATGGGACTAGGCGCCTACAATGAGCAGTTCTTC
NA TRBJ2-7 TRBD1 14 TRBV5-1 CASNIGTGAYEQYF TGCGCCAGCAACATAGGGACAGGGGCCTACGAGCAGTACTTC
NA TRBJ1-1 NA 14 TRBV7-9 CASSLIGLNTEAFF TGTGCCAGCAGCTTAATAGGGTTGAACACTGAAGCTTTCTTT
once TRBJ1-4 NA 16 TRBV9 CASSRGSGTANEKLFF TGTGCCAGCAGCCGTGGGTCCGGGACGGCGAATGAAAAACTGTTTTTT
NA TRBJ1-6 NA 13 TRBV27 CASTQGRGSPLHF TGTGCCAGCACTCAGGGCAGGGGTTCACCCCTCCACTTT
NA TRBJ1-1 NA 12 TRBV5-4 CASSLSENEAFF TGTGCCAGCAGCTTGTCTGAAAATGAAGCTTTCTTT
NA TRBJ2-3 NA 9 TRBV6-5 CASGDTQYF TGTGCCTCGGGAGATACGCAGTATTTT
NA TRBJ2-7 NA 13 TRBV19 CASSIPPFYEQYF TGTGCCAGTAGTATCCCCCCATTCTACGAGCAGTACTTC
NA TRBJ1-2 NA 15 TRBV27 CASSFRGGTSYGYTF TGTGCCAGCAGTTTCAGGGGCGGGACAAGCTATGGCTACACCTTC
NA TRBJ2-1 NA 17 TRBV7-9 CASSPVPGPTALNEQFF TGTGCCAGCAGCCCCGTCCCGGGGCCCACTGCGCTCAATGAGCAGTTCTTC
medium-sized TRBJ2-3 TRBD2 16 TRBV19 CASSIGLAGATDTQYF TGTGCCAGTAGTATAGGACTAGCGGGAGCCACAGATACGCAGTATTTT
NA TRBJ2-1 NA 15 TRBV12-5 CASGLGDSLYNEQFF TGTGCTAGTGGTTTGGGCGACAGCCTGTACAATGAGCAGTTCTTC
NA TRBJ1-2 NA 14 TRBV19 CASSIPDRGHGYTF TGTGCCAGTAGTATCCCGGATAGAGGTCATGGCTACACCTTC
NA TRBJ1-4 NA 13 TRBV7-9 CASTRPGDEKLFF TGTGCCAGCACCCGGCCGGGGGACGAAAAACTGTTTTTT
NA TRBJ1-4 NA 14 TRBV5-1 CASAEGGENEKLFF TGCGCCAGCGCAGAGGGAGGGGAAAATGAAAAACTGTTTTTT